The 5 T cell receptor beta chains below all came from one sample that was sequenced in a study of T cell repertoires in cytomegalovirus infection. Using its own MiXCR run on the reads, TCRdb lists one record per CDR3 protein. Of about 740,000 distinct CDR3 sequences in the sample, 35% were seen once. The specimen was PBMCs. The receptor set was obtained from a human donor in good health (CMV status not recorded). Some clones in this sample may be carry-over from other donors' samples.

CDR3 loop: CSAWVEVSSYNEQFF. DNA for the CDR3: TGCAGTGCTTGGGTGGAGGTGAGCTCCTACAATGAGCAGTTCTTC. V and J are TRBV20-1 and TRBJ2-1, with a weak D call TRBD2 (5 bases). The CDR3 extends over 15 amino acids. V lost 5 bases and J 0 bases, leaving 14 bases between the germline ends. Germline V lookup: CDR1 DFQATT, CDR2 SNEGSKA (reference sequence).

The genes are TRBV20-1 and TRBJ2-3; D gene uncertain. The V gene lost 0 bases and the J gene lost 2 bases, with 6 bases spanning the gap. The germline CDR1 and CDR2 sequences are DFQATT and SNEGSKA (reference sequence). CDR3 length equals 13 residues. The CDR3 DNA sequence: TGCAGTGCTAGAGATTTTTCCACAGATACGCAGTATTTT. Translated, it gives CSARDFSTDTQYF.

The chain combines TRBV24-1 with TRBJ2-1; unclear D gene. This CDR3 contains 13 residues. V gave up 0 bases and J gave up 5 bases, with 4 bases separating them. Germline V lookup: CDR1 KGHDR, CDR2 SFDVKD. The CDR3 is CATSDLGHNEQFF. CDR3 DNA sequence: TGTGCCACCAGTGATTTGGGCCACAATGAGCAGTTCTTC.

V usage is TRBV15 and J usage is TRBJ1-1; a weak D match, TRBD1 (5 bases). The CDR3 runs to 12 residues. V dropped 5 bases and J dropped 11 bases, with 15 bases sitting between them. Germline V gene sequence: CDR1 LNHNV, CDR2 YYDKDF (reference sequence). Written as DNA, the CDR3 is TGTGCCACCAGCCCCGGCAGGGTTGGGGCTTTCTTT. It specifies CATSPGRVGAFF.

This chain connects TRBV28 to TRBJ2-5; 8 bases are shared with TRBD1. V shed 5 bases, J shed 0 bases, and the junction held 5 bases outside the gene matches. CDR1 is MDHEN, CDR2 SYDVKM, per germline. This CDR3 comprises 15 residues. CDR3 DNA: TGTGCCAGCAGTGGGACAGGAAGCTACCAAGAGACCCAGTACTTC. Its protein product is CASSGTGSYQETQYF.